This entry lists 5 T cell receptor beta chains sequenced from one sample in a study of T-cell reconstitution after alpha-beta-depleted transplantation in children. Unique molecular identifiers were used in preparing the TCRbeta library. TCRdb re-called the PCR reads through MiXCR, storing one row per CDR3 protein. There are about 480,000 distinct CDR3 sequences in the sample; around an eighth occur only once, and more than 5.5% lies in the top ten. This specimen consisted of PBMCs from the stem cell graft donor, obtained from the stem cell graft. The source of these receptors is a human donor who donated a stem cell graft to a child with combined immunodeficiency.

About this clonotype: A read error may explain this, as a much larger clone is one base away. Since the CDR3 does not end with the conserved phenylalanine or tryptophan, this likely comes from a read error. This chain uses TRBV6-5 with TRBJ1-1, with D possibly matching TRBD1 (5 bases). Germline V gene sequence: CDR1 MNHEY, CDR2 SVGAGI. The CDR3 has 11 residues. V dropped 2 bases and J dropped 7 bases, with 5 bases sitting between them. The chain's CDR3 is CASSYGGEAFY. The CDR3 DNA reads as TGTGCCAGCAGTTACGGGGGTGAAGCTTTCTAT.

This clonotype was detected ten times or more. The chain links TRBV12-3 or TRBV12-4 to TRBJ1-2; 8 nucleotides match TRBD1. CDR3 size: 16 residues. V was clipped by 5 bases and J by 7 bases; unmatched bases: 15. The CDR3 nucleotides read TGTGCCAGCAGTCTACCCGGACAGGGCGCGCGGGGTGGCTACACCTTC. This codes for CASSLPGQGARGGYTF.

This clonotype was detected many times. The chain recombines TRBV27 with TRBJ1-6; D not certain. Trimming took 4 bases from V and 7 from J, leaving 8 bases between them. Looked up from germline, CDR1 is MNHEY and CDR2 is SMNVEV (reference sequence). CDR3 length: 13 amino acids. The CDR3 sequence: CASSSRVNSPLHF. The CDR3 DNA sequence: TGTGCCAGCAGTTCTAGGGTAAATTCACCCCTCCACTTT.

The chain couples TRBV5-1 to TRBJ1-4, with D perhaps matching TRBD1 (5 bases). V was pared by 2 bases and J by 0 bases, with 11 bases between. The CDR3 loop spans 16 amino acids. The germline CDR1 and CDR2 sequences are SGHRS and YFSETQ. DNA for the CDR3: TGCGCCAGCAGCTTAAGTCACAGGACAACTAATGAAAAACTGTTTTTT. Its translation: CASSLSHRTTNEKLFF.

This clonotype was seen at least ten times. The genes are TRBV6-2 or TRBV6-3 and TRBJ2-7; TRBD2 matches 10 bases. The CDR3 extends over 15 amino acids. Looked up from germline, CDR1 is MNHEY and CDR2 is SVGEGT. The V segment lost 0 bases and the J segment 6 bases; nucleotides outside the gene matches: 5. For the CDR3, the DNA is TGTGCCAGCAGTTACTCGGCTAGCGGGAGCGGCGAGCAGTACTTC. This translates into CASSYSASGSGEQYF.